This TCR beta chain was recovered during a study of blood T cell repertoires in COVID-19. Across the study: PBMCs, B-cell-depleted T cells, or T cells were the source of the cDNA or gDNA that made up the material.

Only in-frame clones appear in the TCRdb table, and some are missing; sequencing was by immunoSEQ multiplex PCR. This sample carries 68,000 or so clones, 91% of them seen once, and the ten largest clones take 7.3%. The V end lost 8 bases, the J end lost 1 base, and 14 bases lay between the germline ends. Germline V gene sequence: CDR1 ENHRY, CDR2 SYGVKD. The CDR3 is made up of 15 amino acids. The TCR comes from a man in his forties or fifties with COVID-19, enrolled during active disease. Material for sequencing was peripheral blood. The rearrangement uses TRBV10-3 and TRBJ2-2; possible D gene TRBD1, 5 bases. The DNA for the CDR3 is TGTGCCATCCAGTATTCTACAGGGAACACCGGGGAGCTGTTTTTT. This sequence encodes CAIQYSTGNTGELFF.